In its sample, the clone carrying this T cell receptor (beta chain) was seen many times. No antigen is known for it. This sample holds PBMCs from 8.5 to 10 ml fresh peripheral blood. This CDR3 has 15 residues. Deletions cut 3 bases from V and 4 bases from J, with 13 bases between. The record originates from a study of T cells in Graves' hyperthyroidism and ophthalmopathy. Study summary: Peripheral blood was drawn at first diagnosis, prior to all treatment. Study results and caveats: Blood shared most expanded thyroid clonotypes above 0.001.

What was amplified from RNA transcripts were TCR beta CDR3 regions. Initially, a first-round RT-PCR of the TCR CDR3 employed the HTBI primer set. TCRdb reanalysed the multiplex PCR reads using MiXCR and keeps one entry per CDR3 protein. Here the sample spans around 600,000 distinct CDR3 sequences, approximately 14% being singletons. The receptor was derived from a woman aged 45-65 years with Graves' ophthalmopathy. The chain recombines TRBV12-3 or TRBV12-4 with TRBJ2-1; D remains ambiguous. The specimen sequenced was blood. The CDR3 here is CASSFSGGVYNEQFF. The CDR3 coding sequence is TGTGCCAGCAGTTTCTCGGGCGGAGTATACAATGAGCAGTTCTTC.